This passage covers 9 T cell receptor beta chains from one sample sequenced in a study of blood T cell repertoires in COVID-19. TCRdb's copy holds only in-frame clones and misses some; the assay was immunoSEQ multiplex PCR. The sample consists of about 43,000 clones, about 91% of them appearing once. The sample comprised peripheral blood. All receptors derive from a man aged 60 to 75 with active COVID-19.

The chain has TRBV6-6 and TRBJ2-5; TRBD2 agrees at 9 bases. The length of the CDR3 is 13 residues. CDR1 is MNHNY, CDR2 SVGAGI, per germline (reference sequence). V lost 6 bases, J lost 5 bases, and 4 bases stayed unmatched. This CDR3 is CASRFLAGETQYF. CDR3 in DNA: TGTGCCAGCAGATTCCTAGCGGGGGAGACCCAGTACTTC.

This sequence joins TRBV29-1 and TRBJ2-2; D perhaps matches TRBD2 (5 bases). The CDR3 has 15 amino acids. The V end lost 4 bases, the J end lost 4 bases, and 16 bases lay between the germline ends. CDR1 and CDR2 (germline): SQVTM, ANQGSEA. The CDR3 sequence is CSVATGSQPTGELFF. In DNA form, the CDR3 reads TGCAGCGTTGCGACGGGATCCCAGCCCACCGGGGAGCTGTTTTTT.

The chain links TRBV7-9 to TRBJ2-2; TRBD1 aligns across 7 bases. Germline V CDR1 and CDR2: SEHNR, FQNEAQ (reference sequence). Germline trimming cut 5 bases from V and 3 bases from J; bases unmatched to any gene: 12. The CDR3 is 17 residues long. The CDR3 nucleotides read TGTGCCAGCAGCCCTTTCGAGGGGGCGCGGGACACCGGGGAGCTGTTTTTT. Translating gives CASSPFEGARDTGELFF.

This clone is a singleton in its sample. The rearrangement joins TRBV30 to TRBJ2-5, with TRBD2 matching over 7 bases. There are 14 residues in the CDR3. The ends lost 2 bases at V and 3 bases at J; junction bases unmatched: 6. Per the germline V gene, CDR1 is GTSNPN and CDR2 is SVGIG (reference sequence). CDR3 sequence: CAWSLAGVEETQYF. CDR3 nucleotides: TGTGCCTGGAGTCTTGCGGGAGTTGAAGAGACCCAGTACTTC.

The chain links TRBV7-3 to TRBJ2-6, with D perhaps TRBD1 (6 bases). This CDR3 is 17 amino acids long. The V end was cut by 6 bases, the J end by 0 bases, with 15 bases between. Germline lookup yields CDR1 SGHTA and CDR2 FQGTGA. This CDR3 is CASSLDSKASGANVLTF. CDR3 DNA: TGTGCCAGCAGTCTGGACAGTAAGGCCTCTGGGGCCAACGTCCTGACTTTC.

V gene TRBV5-4 combines with J gene TRBJ1-1; D is perhaps TRBD1 (5 bases). Germline V gene sequence: CDR1 SGHNT, CDR2 YYREEE (reference sequence). This CDR3 has 13 residues. Trimming shortened V by 4 bases and J by 2 bases, and 9 bases separated the two germline ends. The CDR3 sequence: CASSLDTNTEAFF. CDR3 DNA sequence: TGTGCCAGCAGCCTGGACACAAACACTGAAGCTTTCTTT.

The chain uses TRBV2 and TRBJ2-1; 9 nucleotides align to TRBD1. The V gene's germline CDR1 is SNHLY and CDR2 FYNNEI. With 2 bases clipped from V and 4 bases from J, the junction kept 3 bases outside the gene matches. CDR3 length: 15 amino acids. CDR3 amino acids: CASSESGQGYNEQFF. The CDR3 DNA follows: TGTGCCAGCAGTGAAAGCGGACAGGGGTACAATGAGCAGTTCTTC.

This chain joins TRBV4-3 and TRBJ2-5, with unresolved D. The CDR3 length is 13 residues. CDR1 LGHNA and CDR2 YSLEER come from the germline V gene. With 0 bases removed from V and 4 bases from J, the gap between germline ends came to 6 bases. This chain's CDR3 is CASSQEVRETQYF. The CDR3, as DNA: TGCGCCAGCAGCCAAGAGGTTAGAGAGACCCAGTACTTC.

J is TRBJ2-3 and V is TRBV4-1; TRBD1 matches at 8 bases. CDR3 length: 14 residues. The V gene end was trimmed by 3 bases and the J gene end by 4 bases; junction bases not matched to a gene: 3. Germline V CDR1 and CDR2: MGHRA, YSYEKL. DNA of the CDR3: TGCGCCAGCAGCCACGGACAGGGCCCAGATACGCAGTATTTT. Translation gives CASSHGQGPDTQYF.